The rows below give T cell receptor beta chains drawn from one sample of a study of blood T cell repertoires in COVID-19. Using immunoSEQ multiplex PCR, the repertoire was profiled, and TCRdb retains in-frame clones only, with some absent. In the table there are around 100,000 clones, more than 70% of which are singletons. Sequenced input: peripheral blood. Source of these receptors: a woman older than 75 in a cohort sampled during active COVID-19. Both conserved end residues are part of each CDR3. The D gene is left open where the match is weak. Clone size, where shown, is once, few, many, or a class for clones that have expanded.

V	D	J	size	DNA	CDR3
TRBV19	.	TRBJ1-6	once	TGTGCCGCACAAGGAGGCGGCGCTAATTCACCCCTCCACTTT	CAAQGGGANSPLHF
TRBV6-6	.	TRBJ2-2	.	TGTGCCAGCAGCAGCAGTGGAGCGAATGTTGCCGGGGAGCTGTTTTTT	CASSSSGANVAGELFF
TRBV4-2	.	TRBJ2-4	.	TGTGCCAGCAGCCAAACGGAGGAGGTTGGGCCAAGAAACATTCAGTACTTC	CASSQTEEVGPRNIQYF
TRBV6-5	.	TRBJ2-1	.	TGTGCCAGCGGGGGATCGTTGGACTACTACAATGAGCAGTTCTTC	CASGGSLDYYNEQFF
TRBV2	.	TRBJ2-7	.	TGTGCCAGCAGTCTCGCCATCCCTTCGACGCGGACCTACGAGCAGTACTTC	CASSLAIPSTRTYEQYF
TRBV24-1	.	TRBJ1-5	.	TGTGCCACCAGTGCTACTGACGGGGGACAGCCCCAGCATTTT	CATSATDGGQPQHF
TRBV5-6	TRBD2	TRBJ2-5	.	TGTGCCAGCAGCCCAGCGGGAGACGGGAAGACCCAGTACTTC	CASSPAGDGKTQYF
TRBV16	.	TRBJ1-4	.	TGTGCCAGCAGCCAAGCGGGGGGTGCACTGTTTTTT	CASSQAGGALFF
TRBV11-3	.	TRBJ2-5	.	TGTGCCACCTACCAAGAGACCCAGTACTTC	CATYQETQYF
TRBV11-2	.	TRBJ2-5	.	TGTGCCAGCAGCTCCCTCCGGGGAAAACAAGAGACCCAGTACTTC	CASSSLRGKQETQYF
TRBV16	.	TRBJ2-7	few	TGTGCCAGCAGTACCTATAACAGGGACTACGAGCAGTACTTC	CASSTYNRDYEQYF
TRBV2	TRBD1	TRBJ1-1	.	TGTGCCAGCTTACCCCAGGGGGCTAACACTGAAGCTTTCTTT	CASLPQGANTEAFF
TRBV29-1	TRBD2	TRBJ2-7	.	TGCAGCGTTACGACAGCGGGAATCTTCACGTCCTACGAGCAGTACTTC	CSVTTAGIFTSYEQYF
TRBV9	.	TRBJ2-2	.	TGTGCCAGCACGCCACTAGCGAACACCGGGGAGCTGTTTTTT	CASTPLANTGELFF
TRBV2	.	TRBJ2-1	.	TGTGCCAGCAGTGAGGCCCTAGCCACCTACAATGAGCAGTTCTTC	CASSEALATYNEQFF
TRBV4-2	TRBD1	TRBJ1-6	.	TGTGCCAGCAGCCGAACAACAGGGGGAGATAATTCACCCCTCCACTTT	CASSRTTGGDNSPLHF
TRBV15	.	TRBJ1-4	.	TGTGCCACCAGCCTGCCTGGGCCGGGAAATGAAAAACTGTTTTTT	CATSLPGPGNEKLFF
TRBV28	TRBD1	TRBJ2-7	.	TGTGCCAGCGGATCGACAGGGATTTCCAGTAGGGCCTTTGGGGAGCAGTACTTC	CASGSTGISSRAFGEQYF
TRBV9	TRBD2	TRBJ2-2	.	TGTGCCAGCAGCTTCAGGACTAGCGCCCAGAACACCGGGGAGCTGTTTTTT	CASSFRTSAQNTGELFF
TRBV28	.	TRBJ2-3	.	TGTGCCAGCAGTTCCCCACTAGCAGATACGCAGTATTTT	CASSSPLADTQYF
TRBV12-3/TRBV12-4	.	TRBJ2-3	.	TGTGCCAGCAGTTCGGGGGTCACAGATACGCAGTATTTT	CASSSGVTDTQYF
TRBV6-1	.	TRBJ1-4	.	TGTGCCAGCAGTGAAAGGGGATTAGGGGAAAAACTGTTTTTT	CASSERGLGEKLFF
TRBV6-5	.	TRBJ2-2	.	TGTGCCACCCGCCTGGGGCGGAACACCGGGGAGCTGTTTTTT	CATRLGRNTGELFF
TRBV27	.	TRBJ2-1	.	TGTGCCAGCAGTTTACGGGGGACGGAGTACAATGAGCAGTTCTTC	CASSLRGTEYNEQFF
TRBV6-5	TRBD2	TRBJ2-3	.	TGTGCCAGCAGCTCGGGACTAGCGGGCACAGATACGCAGTATTTT	CASSSGLAGTDTQYF
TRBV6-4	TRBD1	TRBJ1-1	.	TGTGCCAGCAGTGAATCCGGGACAGGGAGGACTGAAGCTTTCTTT	CASSESGTGRTEAFF
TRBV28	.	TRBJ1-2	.	TGTGCCAGCAGTTTACTTAGAACTCAATATGGCTACACCTTC	CASSLLRTQYGYTF
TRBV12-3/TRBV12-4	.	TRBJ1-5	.	TGTGCCAGCAGCCTCTCGGGGGGGCGATTGCATTTT	CASSLSGGRLHF
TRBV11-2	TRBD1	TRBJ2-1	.	TGTGCTTCAGCGCAGGGGGTGTTGAATGTCCCCGCCAACAATGAGCAGTTCTTC	CASAQGVLNVPANNEQFF
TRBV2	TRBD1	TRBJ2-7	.	TGTGCCATAACACAGGGAGACAGGGCTGAGCAGTACTTC	CAITQGDRAEQYF
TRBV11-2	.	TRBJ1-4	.	TGTGCCAGCAGCTTACAACCAGGGTCAAATGAAAAACTGTTTTTT	CASSLQPGSNEKLFF